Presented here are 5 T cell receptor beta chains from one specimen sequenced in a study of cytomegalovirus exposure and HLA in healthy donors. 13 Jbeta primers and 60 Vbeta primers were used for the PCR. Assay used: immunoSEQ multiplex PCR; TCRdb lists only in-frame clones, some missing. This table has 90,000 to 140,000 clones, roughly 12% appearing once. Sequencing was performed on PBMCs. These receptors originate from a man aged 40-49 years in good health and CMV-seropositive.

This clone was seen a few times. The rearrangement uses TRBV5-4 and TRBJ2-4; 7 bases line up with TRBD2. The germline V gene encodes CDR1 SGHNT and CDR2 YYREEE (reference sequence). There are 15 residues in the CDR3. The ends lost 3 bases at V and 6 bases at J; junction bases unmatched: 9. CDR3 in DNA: TGTGCCAGCAGCTGGGAGGGGACTGTGGGAAACATTCAGTACTTC. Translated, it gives CASSWEGTVGNIQYF.

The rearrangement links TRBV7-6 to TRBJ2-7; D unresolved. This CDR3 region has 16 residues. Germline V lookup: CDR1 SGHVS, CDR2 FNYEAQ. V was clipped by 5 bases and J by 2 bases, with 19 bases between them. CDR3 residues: CASSPRPGTLTYEQYF. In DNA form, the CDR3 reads TGTGCCAGCAGCCCCCGGCCAGGCACGTTGACCTACGAGCAGTACTTC.

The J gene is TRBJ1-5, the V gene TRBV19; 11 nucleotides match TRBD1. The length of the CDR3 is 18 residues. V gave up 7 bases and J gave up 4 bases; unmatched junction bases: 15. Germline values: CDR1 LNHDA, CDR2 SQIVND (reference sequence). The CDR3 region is CASTLAGLGTGGNQPQHF. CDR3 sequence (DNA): TGTGCCAGTACCCTGGCGGGTTTAGGGACAGGGGGGAATCAGCCCCAGCATTTT.

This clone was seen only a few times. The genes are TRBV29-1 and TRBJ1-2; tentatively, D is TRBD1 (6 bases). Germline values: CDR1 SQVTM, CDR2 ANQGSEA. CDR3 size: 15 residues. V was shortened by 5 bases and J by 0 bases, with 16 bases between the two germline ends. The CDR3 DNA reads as TGCAGCGTTTGGGCCAGGGGCACTCCTAACTATGGCTACACCTTC. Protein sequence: CSVWARGTPNYGYTF.

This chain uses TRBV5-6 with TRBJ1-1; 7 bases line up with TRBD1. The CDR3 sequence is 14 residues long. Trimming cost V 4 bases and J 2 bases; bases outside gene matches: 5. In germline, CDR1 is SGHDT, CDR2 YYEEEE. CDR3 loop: CASSGRQGNTEAFF. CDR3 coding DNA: TGTGCCAGCAGCGGACGACAGGGTAACACTGAAGCTTTCTTT.